These T cell receptor beta chains were read from a single sample in a study of T cells in Graves' hyperthyroidism and ophthalmopathy. TCRdb ran MiXCR on the multiplex PCR reads and lists one entry per CDR3 protein. The sample shows under 200,000 distinct CDR3 sequences, around 8.9% of them seen only once. The sample was blood. Receptors originate from a woman aged 18-29 years with Graves' hyperthyroidism that later progressed to Graves' ophthalmopathy. CDR3s include the opening cysteine and the closing phenylalanine or tryptophan. Each record gives: CDR3 length, J gene, clone size, V gene, D gene, CDR3 DNA, CDR3 protein. The D gene is left open where the match is weak. Clone size is not always given. Where it is, it says once, few, many or a class for expanded clones.

16 | TRBJ2-7 | many | TRBV7-8 | TRBD2 | TGTGCCAGCAGCAGAACTAGCGGGGGCTCTTTCTACGAGCAGTACTTC | CASSRTSGGSFYEQYF
13 | TRBJ1-2 | many | TRBV28 | NA | TGTGCCAGCAGCCGACCGTCCGACCTGGGCTACACCTTC | CASSRPSDLGYTF
13 | TRBJ2-2 | NA | TRBV5-1 | NA | TGTGCCAGCACGGGGGAGAACACCGGGGAGCTGTTTTTT | CASTGENTGELFF
13 | TRBJ1-2 | NA | TRBV30 | NA | TGTGCCTCAAGGATAGGGGGGAACTATGGCTACACCTTC | CASRIGGNYGYTF
19 | TRBJ1-6 | many | TRBV28 | NA | TGTGCCAGCAGTTTACCCCTCTTGATGGACTTAGGGGCGGGGGGTCCCCTCCACTTT | CASSLPLLMDLGAGGPLHF
17 | TRBJ2-5 | NA | TRBV4-1 | NA | TGCGCCAGCAGCCAAGATAGGGCAGTCCTTAGTGGAGAGACCCAGTACTTC | CASSQDRAVLSGETQYF
17 | TRBJ2-3 | few | TRBV3-1 | NA | TGTGCCAGCAGCCAAGGGGGAAAAGGAGGGCGGGGAGATACGCAGTATTTT | CASSQGGKGGRGDTQYF
12 | TRBJ1-4 | many | TRBV12-3/TRBV12-4 | NA | TGTGCCAGCAGTTCGTCAGGGACGGCACTGTTTTTT | CASSSSGTALFF
15 | TRBJ2-2 | NA | TRBV30 | TRBD2 | TGTGCCTGGAGTGTAATGGGGACTAGCCCCGGGGAGCTGTTTTTT | CAWSVMGTSPGELFF
14 | TRBJ2-3 | few | TRBV5-4 | NA | TGTGCCAGCAGCCCCGGACAGTCCACAGATACGCAGTATTTT | CASSPGQSTDTQYF
11 | TRBJ2-3 | many | TRBV13 | NA | TGTGCCAGCTTAGACGGAGATACGCAGTATTTT | CASLDGDTQYF
15 | TRBJ2-3 | many | TRBV5-1 | TRBD2 | TGCGCCAGCAGCCCTAGCGGAACTAGCACAGATACGCAGTATTTT | CASSPSGTSTDTQYF
16 | TRBJ1-3 | many | TRBV28 | NA | TGTGCCAGCAGCCAAAGAAAGGGTTACTCTGGAAACACCATATATTTT | CASSQRKGYSGNTIYF
14 | TRBJ2-1 | few | TRBV5-4 | NA | TGTGCCAGCAGCTTCACAGGGACTCGGGATGAGCAGTTCTTC | CASSFTGTRDEQFF
13 | TRBJ2-1 | NA | TRBV9 | NA | TGTGCCAGCAGCGCGGACAGCTACAATGAGCAGTTCTTC | CASSADSYNEQFF
13 | TRBJ1-4 | many | TRBV12-3/TRBV12-4 | NA | TGTGCCAGCAGGCCACCGGGCTCTGAAAAACTGTTTTTT | CASRPPGSEKLFF
14 | TRBJ2-7 | few | TRBV4-2 | NA | TGTGCCAGCAGCCAAGTTGAGGGCGACTACGAGCAGTACTTC | CASSQVEGDYEQYF
13 | TRBJ1-1 | many | TRBV6-1 | TRBD1 | TGTGCCGGTCGACGGGACAGGGTTACTGAAGCTTTCTTT | CAGRRDRVTEAFF
17 | TRBJ1-2 | few | TRBV12-3/TRBV12-4 | TRBD1 | TGTGCCAGCAGGGGGGACAGCCCCCGCACCAGTAACTATGGCTACACCTTC | CASRGDSPRTSNYGYTF
18 | TRBJ2-7 | few | TRBV4-1 | NA | TGCGCCAGCAGCCAATTTAATGTGCGTACGACCGCTTCTGACGAGCAGTACTTC | CASSQFNVRTTASDEQYF
12 | TRBJ2-1 | many | TRBV11-2 | NA | TGTGCCAGCAGGGGGACAAAGCCTGAGCAGTTCTTC | CASRGTKPEQFF
15 | TRBJ1-1 | many | TRBV30 | NA | TGTGCCTGGAGCATCAGGGGCCTCAGGAACACTGAAGCTTTCTTT | CAWSIRGLRNTEAFF
15 | TRBJ2-3 | many | TRBV6-1 | NA | TGTGCCAGCAGTGAAGTCCCCTTCAGGACAGATACGCAGTATTTT | CASSEVPFRTDTQYF
16 | TRBJ1-2 | many | TRBV28 | TRBD1 | TGTGCCAGCAGTTACCCGTGGGACAGCAGACCCTATGGCTACACCTTC | CASSYPWDSRPYGYTF
13 | TRBJ2-1 | NA | TRBV9 | NA | TGTGCCAGCAGCCTGGGCGGACAAGTTGAGCAGTTCTTC | CASSLGGQVEQFF
13 | TRBJ1-2 | many | TRBV11-2 | TRBD1 | TGTGCCAGCAGCGGTAGACAGGGGCATGGCTACACCTTC | CASSGRQGHGYTF
14 | TRBJ1-1 | many | TRBV5-1 | NA | TGCGCCAGCAGCTTGGACACAGGGAACACTGAAGCTTTCTTT | CASSLDTGNTEAFF
13 | TRBJ1-2 | many | TRBV12-3/TRBV12-4 | NA | TGTGCCAGCAGTCGCATGGACAGCTATGGCTACACCTTC | CASSRMDSYGYTF
11 | TRBJ2-1 | many | TRBV20-1 | NA | TGCAGTGCTACACGTGGACAGCAGCAGTTCTTC | CSATRGQQQFF
15 | TRBJ1-5 | NA | TRBV12-3/TRBV12-4 | NA | TGTGCCAGCAGTTTGGGAGCGTCTAGCAATCGGCCCCAGCATTTT | CASSLGASSNRPQHF
17 | TRBJ1-6 | many | TRBV2 | NA | TGTGCCAGCAGTGAGCGGGGGCCCCGCTCCTATAATTCACCCCTCCACTTT | CASSERGPRSYNSPLHF
17 | TRBJ2-5 | many | TRBV19 | NA | TGTGCCAGTAGTATGGGCGGGACAGCTGAATTAAGAGAGACCCAGTACTTC | CASSMGGTAELRETQYF
12 | TRBJ2-2 | many | TRBV30 | NA | TGTGCCTGGAGTGTCGCCACCGGGGAGCTGTTTTTT | CAWSVATGELFF
16 | TRBJ2-1 | NA | TRBV2 | TRBD2 | TGTGCCAGCAACCTCGAGAGGACTAGTGGCTACAATGAGCAGTTCTTC | CASNLERTSGYNEQFF
14 | TRBJ1-3 | many | TRBV9 | TRBD1 | TGTGCCAGCAGCGTTGCGACAGGGTCGAACACCATATATTTT | CASSVATGSNTIYF
13 | TRBJ1-2 | many | TRBV12-3/TRBV12-4 | TRBD1 | TGTGCCAGCAGGACAGGGAACAACTATGGCTACACCTTC | CASRTGNNYGYTF
16 | TRBJ2-1 | few | TRBV4-2 | TRBD2 | TGTGCCAGCAGCCCAAAGCGGGGGCGCTCCTACAATGAGCAGTTCTTC | CASSPKRGRSYNEQFF
16 | TRBJ1-5 | many | TRBV20-1 | NA | TGCAGTGCTAGTAAGGCGGCAGACCTTAGCAATCAGCCCCAGCATTTT | CSASKAADLSNQPQHF
14 | TRBJ1-2 | many | TRBV11-2 | NA | TGTGCCAGCAGCCTCATGGTTAAGAACTATGGCTACACCTTC | CASSLMVKNYGYTF
15 | TRBJ2-7 | NA | TRBV19 | TRBD1 | TGTGCCAGTAGCCCGTGGGGGGACAGGGACTACGAGCAGTACTTC | CASSPWGDRDYEQYF
17 | TRBJ2-3 | many | TRBV27 | TRBD1 | TGTGCCAGCAGTTCATACCGACAGGGGGGTAGCACAGATACGCAGTATTTT | CASSSYRQGGSTDTQYF
13 | TRBJ1-2 | many | TRBV9 | TRBD1 | TGTGCCAGTTCCCAAGGGACAGACTATGGCTACACCTTC | CASSQGTDYGYTF
13 | TRBJ1-1 | many | TRBV20-1 | NA | TGCAGTGCTGCACGGGACCTGAACACTGAAGCTTTCTTT | CSAARDLNTEAFF
15 | TRBJ2-7 | many | TRBV7-2 | TRBD2 | TGTGCCAGCAGATTAGATACTAGCGGCCCCTACGAGCAGTACTTC | CASRLDTSGPYEQYF
13 | TRBJ1-5 | NA | TRBV6-5 | NA | TGTGCCAGCAGTTACCAATCCGATCAGCCCCAGCATTTT | CASSYQSDQPQHF
16 | TRBJ2-3 | many | TRBV11-3 | TRBD1 | TGTGCCAGCAGCTTAGGGGACAGGGGCCACACAGATACGCAGTATTTT | CASSLGDRGHTDTQYF
16 | TRBJ2-7 | NA | TRBV18 | TRBD1 | TGTGCCAGCTCACCACAGGGGGCCCTAAGCTCCTACGAGCAGTACTTC | CASSPQGALSSYEQYF
19 | TRBJ2-5 | once | TRBV7-2 | TRBD2 | TGTGCCAGCAGCACAATCCCCCGACTAGCGGGAACGCTAGAAGAGACCCAGTACTTC | CASSTIPRLAGTLEETQYF
13 | TRBJ2-2 | NA | TRBV30 | NA | TGTGCCTGGAGTCTCCAGGGATCCCGGGAGCTGTTTTTT | CAWSLQGSRELFF
16 | TRBJ2-7 | few | TRBV5-1 | TRBD2 | TGCGCCAGCAGCTTTAAAGGCTCGCGGGAGGGAGGGGAGCAGTACTTC | CASSFKGSREGGEQYF
13 | TRBJ1-2 | many | TRBV9 | NA | TGTGCCAGCAGCGTTGGGAAAGCAGATGGCTACACCTTC | CASSVGKADGYTF
15 | TRBJ2-5 | few | TRBV5-4 | NA | TGTGCCAGCAGCTTGGTAGGCGGACAGCAAGAGACCCAGTACTTC | CASSLVGGQQETQYF
20 | TRBJ2-2 | many | TRBV6-5 | TRBD1 | TGTGCCAGCAGTTACCGGACGTCGGGACAGGGTTATCGTAAAACCGGGGAGCTGTTTTTT | CASSYRTSGQGYRKTGELFF
13 | TRBJ1-2 | many | TRBV19 | NA | TGTGCCAGTGGTGTTTGGGGGCTAGATGGCTACACCTTC | CASGVWGLDGYTF